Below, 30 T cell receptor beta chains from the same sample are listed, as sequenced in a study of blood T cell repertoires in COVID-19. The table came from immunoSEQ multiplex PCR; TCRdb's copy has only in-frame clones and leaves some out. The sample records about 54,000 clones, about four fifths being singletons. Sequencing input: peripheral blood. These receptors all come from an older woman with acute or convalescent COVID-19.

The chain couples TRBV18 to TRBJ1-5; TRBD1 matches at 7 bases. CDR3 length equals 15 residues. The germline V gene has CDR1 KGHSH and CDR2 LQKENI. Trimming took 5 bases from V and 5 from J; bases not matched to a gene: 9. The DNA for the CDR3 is TGTGCCAGCTCAATAACAAGACAGGGAGATCAGCCCCAGCATTTT. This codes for CASSITRQGDQPQHF. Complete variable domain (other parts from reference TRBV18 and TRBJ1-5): NAGVMQNPRHLVRRRGQEARLRCSPMKGHSHVYWYRQLPEEGLKFMVYLQKENIIDESGMPKERFSAEFPKEGPSILRIQQVVRGDSAAYFCASSITRQGDQPQHFGDGTRLSIL.

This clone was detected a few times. This chain's CDR3 is CATSGRDRGRTEAFF. CDR3 nucleotides: TGTGCCACCAGCGGGAGAGACAGGGGGAGGACTGAAGCTTTCTTT. The chain couples TRBV15 to TRBJ1-1; the match to TRBD1 covers 9 bases. V shed 5 bases and J 5 bases; nucleotides not matched to a gene: 9. The CDR3 extends over 15 amino acids. Per germline, CDR1 LNHNV and CDR2 YYDKDF (reference sequence).

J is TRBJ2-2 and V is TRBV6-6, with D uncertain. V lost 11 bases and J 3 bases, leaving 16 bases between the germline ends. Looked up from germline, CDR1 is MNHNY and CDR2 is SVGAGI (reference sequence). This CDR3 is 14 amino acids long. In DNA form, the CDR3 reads TGTGCCGTAAGAGTCGCCCAAGACACCGGGGAGCTGTTTTTT. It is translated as CAVRVAQDTGELFF.

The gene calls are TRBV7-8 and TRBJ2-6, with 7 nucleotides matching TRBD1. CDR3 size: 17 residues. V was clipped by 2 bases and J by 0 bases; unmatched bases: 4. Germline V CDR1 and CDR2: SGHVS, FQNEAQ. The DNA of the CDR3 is TGTGCCAGCAGCTTATTGGGACAGAACTCTGGGGCCAACGTCCTGACTTTC. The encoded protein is CASSLLGQNSGANVLTF.

The CDR3 loop reads CASMMASGANVLTF. CDR3 coding DNA: TGTGCCAGCATGATGGCCTCTGGGGCCAACGTCCTGACTTTC. The chain links TRBV27 to TRBJ2-6; D is unresolved. Germline loops: CDR1 MNHEY, CDR2 SMNVEV (reference sequence). CDR3 length: 14 amino acids. V shed 7 bases and J shed 0 bases, with 7 bases lying between them. The full variable domain, completed using reference TRBV27 and TRBJ2-6, is EAQVTQNPRYLITVTGKKLTVTCSQNMNHEYMSWYRQDPGLGLRQIYYSMNVEVTDKGDVPEGYKVSRKEKRNFPLILESPSPNQTSLYFCASMMASGANVLTFGAGSRLTVL.

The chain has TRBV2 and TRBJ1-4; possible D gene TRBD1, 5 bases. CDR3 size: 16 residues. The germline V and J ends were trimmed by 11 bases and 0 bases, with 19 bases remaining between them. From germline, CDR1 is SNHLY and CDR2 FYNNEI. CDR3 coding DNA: TGTGCCGGAAGTAGCCTCGGACACTCAACTAATGAAAAACTGTTTTTT. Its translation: CAGSSLGHSTNEKLFF.

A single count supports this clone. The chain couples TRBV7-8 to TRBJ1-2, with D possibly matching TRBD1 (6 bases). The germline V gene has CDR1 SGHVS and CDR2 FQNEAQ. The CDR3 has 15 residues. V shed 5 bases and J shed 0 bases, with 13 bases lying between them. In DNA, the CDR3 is TGTGCCAGCAGCCCACAGGGAAGAGCTAACTATGGCTACACCTTC. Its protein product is CASSPQGRANYGYTF.

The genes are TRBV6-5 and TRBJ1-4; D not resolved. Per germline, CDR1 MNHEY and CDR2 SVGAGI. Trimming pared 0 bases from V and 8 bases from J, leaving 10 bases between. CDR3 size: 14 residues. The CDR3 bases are TGTGCCAGCAGTTACTCGACTGGTACCGAAAAACTGTTTTTT. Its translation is CASSYSTGTEKLFF.

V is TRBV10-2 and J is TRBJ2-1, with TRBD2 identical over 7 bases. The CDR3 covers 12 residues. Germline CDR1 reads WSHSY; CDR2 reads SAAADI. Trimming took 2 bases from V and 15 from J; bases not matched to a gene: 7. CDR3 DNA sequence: TGCGCCAGCAGTGAGATAAGCGGGAATCCGTTCTTC. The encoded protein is CASSEISGNPFF.

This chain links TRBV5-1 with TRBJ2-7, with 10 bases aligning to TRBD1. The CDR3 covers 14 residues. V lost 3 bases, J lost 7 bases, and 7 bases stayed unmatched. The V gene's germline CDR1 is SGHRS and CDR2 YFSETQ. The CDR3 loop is CASSSGQGSGEQYF. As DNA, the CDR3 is TGCGCCAGCAGCTCGGGACAGGGGAGCGGGGAGCAGTACTTC.

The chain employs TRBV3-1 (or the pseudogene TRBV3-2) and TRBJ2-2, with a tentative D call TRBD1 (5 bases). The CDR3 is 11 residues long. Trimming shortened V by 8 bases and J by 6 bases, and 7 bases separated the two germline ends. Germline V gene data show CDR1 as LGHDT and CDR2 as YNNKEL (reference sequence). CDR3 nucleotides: TGTGCCAGCCAGGGCGCCGGGGAGCTGTTTTTT. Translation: CASQGAGELFF.

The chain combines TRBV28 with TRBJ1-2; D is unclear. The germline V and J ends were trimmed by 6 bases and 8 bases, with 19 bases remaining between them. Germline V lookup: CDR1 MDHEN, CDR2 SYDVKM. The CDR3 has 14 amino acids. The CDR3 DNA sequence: TGTGCCAGCAGCACCCCCGGGTCCCCAAAGGGCTACACCTTC. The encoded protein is CASSTPGSPKGYTF.

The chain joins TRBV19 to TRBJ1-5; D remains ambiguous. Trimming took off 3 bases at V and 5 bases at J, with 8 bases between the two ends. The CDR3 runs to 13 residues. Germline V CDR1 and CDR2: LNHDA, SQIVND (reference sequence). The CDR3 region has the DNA TGTGCCAGTAGTATTACCGCGGATCAGCCCCAGCATTTT. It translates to CASSITADQPQHF.

CDR3 amino acids: CASSQGDSKTQYF. The CDR3 DNA reads TGTGCCAGCAGCCAAGGGGACAGTAAGACGCAGTATTTT. J is TRBJ2-3 and V is TRBV3-1 (or the pseudogene TRBV3-2), with 7 bases fitting TRBD1. The V gene's germline CDR1 is LGHDT and CDR2 YNNKEL (reference sequence). CDR3 length: 13 residues. The J segment lost 9 bases and the V segment lost 1 base, leaving 4 bases of the junction unmatched.

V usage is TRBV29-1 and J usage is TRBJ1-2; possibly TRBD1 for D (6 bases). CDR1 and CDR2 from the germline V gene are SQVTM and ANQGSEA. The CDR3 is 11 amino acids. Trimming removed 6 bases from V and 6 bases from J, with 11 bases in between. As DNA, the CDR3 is TGCAGCGTCCAAGGGGGGGATGGCTACACCTTC. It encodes CSVQGGDGYTF.

The CDR3 sequence is CASSQEDYQPQHF. The CDR3 bases are TGTGCCAGCAGCCAAGAAGACTATCAGCCCCAGCATTTT. The chain has TRBV4-2 and TRBJ1-5; D not certain. V lost 0 bases, J lost 5 bases, and 5 bases lay in between. Germline CDR1 and CDR2: LGHNA and YNFKEQ. The CDR3 loop spans 13 amino acids.

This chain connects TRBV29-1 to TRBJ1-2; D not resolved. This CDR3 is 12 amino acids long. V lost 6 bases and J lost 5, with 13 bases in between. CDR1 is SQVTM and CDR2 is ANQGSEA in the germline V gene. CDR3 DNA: TGCAGCGTCTCGGGAAACACTTATGGCTACACCTTC. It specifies CSVSGNTYGYTF.

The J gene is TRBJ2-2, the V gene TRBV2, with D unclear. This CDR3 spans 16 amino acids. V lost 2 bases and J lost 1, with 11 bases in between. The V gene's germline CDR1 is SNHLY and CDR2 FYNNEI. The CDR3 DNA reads TGTGCCAGCAGTGAAAGAGGAATAAGGAACACCGGGGAGCTGTTTTTT. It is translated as CASSERGIRNTGELFF.

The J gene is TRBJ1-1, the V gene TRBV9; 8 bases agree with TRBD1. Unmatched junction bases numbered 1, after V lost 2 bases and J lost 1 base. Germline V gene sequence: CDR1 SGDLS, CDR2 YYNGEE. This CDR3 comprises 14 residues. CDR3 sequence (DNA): TGTGCCAGCAGCGTCGACAGGGGGAACACTGAAGCTTTCTTT. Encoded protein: CASSVDRGNTEAFF. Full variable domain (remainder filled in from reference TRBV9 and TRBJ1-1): DSGVTQTPKHLITATGQRVTLRCSPRSGDLSVYWYQQSLDQGLQFLIQYYNGEERAKGNILERFSAQQFPDLHSELNLSSLELGDSALYFCASSVDRGNTEAFFGQGTRLTVV.

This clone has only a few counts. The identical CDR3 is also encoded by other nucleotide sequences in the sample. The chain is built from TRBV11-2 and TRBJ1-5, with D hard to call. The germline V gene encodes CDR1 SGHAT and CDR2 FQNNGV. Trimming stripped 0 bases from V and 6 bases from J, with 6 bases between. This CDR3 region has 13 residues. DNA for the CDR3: TGTGCCAGCAGCTTAGATCGGGGTCAGCCCCAGCATTTT. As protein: CASSLDRGQPQHF.

The chain's CDR3 is CASRRRQGGGTNEKLFF. CDR3 DNA: TGTGCCAGTCGAAGGAGACAGGGCGGTGGGACTAATGAAAAACTGTTTTTT. This chain connects TRBV19 to TRBJ1-4; 7 bases fit TRBD1. Looked up from germline, CDR1 is LNHDA and CDR2 is SQIVND (reference sequence). J lost 2 bases, V lost 8 bases, and 14 bases had no gene match. The CDR3 sequence is 17 residues long.

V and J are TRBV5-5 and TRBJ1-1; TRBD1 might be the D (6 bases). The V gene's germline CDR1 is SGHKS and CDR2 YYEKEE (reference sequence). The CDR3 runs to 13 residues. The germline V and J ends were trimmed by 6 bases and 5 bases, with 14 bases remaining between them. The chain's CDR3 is CASTRGGGTEAFF. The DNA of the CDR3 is TGTGCCAGCACCCGAGGGGGTGGGACTGAAGCTTTCTTT.

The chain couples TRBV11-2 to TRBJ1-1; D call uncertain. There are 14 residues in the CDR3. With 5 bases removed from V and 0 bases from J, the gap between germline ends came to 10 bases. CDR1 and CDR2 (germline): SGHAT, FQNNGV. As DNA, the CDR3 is TGTGCCAGCAGCCCAAGACTCGTGAACACTGAAGCTTTCTTT. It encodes CASSPRLVNTEAFF.

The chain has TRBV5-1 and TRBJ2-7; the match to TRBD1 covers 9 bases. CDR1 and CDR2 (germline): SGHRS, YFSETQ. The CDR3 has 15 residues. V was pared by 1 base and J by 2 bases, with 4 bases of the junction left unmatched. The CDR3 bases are TGCGCCAGCAGCTTGCTAGGACAGGGGACCTACGAGCAGTACTTC. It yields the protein CASSLLGQGTYEQYF.

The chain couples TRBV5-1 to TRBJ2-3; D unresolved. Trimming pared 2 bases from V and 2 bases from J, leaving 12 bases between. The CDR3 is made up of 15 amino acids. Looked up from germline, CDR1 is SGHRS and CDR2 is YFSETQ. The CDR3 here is CASSLEPTITDTQYF. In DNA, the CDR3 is TGCGCCAGCAGCTTAGAGCCTACCATCACAGATACGCAGTATTTT.

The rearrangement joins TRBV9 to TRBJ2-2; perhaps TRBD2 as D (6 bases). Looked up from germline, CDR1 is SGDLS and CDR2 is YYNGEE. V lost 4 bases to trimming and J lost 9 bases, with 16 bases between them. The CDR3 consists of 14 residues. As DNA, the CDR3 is TGTGCCAGCAGCAAAGATGGGGGGAACCGGGAGCTGTTTTTT. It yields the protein CASSKDGGNRELFF.

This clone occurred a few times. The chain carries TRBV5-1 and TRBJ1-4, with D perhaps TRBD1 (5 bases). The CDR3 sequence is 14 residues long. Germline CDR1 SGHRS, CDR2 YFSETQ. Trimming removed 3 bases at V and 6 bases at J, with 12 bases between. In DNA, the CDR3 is TGCGCCAGCAGCTCCGGCAGGGCCGATGAAAAACTGTTTTTT. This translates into CASSSGRADEKLFF.

Here the CDR3 reads CASSPWTGGNEAFF. The CDR3 nucleotides are TGTGCCAGCAGTCCATGGACAGGGGGCAATGAAGCTTTCTTT. The chain couples TRBV28 to TRBJ1-1; 11 bases fit TRBD1. J was trimmed by 7 bases and V by 5 bases; bases with no gene match: 6. Germline assignment: CDR1 MDHEN and CDR2 SYDVKM. This CDR3 contains 14 residues.

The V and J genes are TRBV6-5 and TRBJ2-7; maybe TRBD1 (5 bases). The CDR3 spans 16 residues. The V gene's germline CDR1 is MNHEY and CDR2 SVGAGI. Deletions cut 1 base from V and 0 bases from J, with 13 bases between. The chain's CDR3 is CASSYYQGSHSYEQYF. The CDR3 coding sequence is TGTGCCAGCAGTTACTATCAGGGTTCCCACTCCTACGAGCAGTACTTC.

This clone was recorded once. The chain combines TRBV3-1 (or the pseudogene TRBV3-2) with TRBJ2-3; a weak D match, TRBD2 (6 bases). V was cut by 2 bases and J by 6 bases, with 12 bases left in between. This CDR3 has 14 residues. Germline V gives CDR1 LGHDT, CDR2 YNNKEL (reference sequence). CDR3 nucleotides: TGTGCCAGCAGCCAATCGACAACTAGCGATACGCAGTATTTT. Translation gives CASSQSTTSDTQYF.